This T cell receptor (beta chain) was obtained from a study of blood T cell repertoires in COVID-19. The data were produced by immunoSEQ multiplex PCR, yet TCRdb's version contains in-frame clones alone and is incomplete. The sample lists about 440,000 clones, 70% to 90% occurring once. Enrollees, about 18 to 95 years old, lived in approximately 24 US areas. Participant-reported clinical history was the basis for cohort assignment. The V gene end was trimmed by 7 bases and the J gene end by 1 base; junction bases not matched to a gene: 11. The CDR3 sequence is 16 residues long. Germline loops: CDR1 SGHAT, CDR2 FQNNGV.

Sequencing was done on a sample of PBMCs or T cells enriched from blood (not recorded which). The rearrangement joins TRBV11-2 to TRBJ2-3; 7 nucleotides agree with TRBD1. This sequence was found in a woman younger than 35 with acute COVID-19. This CDR3 reads CASNSDRVGCTDTQYF. The CDR3 DNA follows: TGTGCCAGCAACTCCGACAGGGTAGGTTGCACAGATACGCAGTATTTT.